This T cell receptor (beta chain) was recovered during a study of spatial heterogeneity in lung cancer. This sample's time point: sample taken at primary tumor resection. The 60 to 90 donors had untreated early-stage non-small cell lung cancer. Unique molecular identifiers tagged every individual TCR cDNA molecule. TCRdb fed the 5' RACE reads into MiXCR, producing one record per CDR3 protein. The data show around 21,000 distinct CDR3 sequences, more than 4.5% seen once. The study's findings and limits: Counts that tracked tumor mutation counts were those of expanded intratumoral alpha and beta TCRs.

Many counts were recorded for this clonotype. Antigen unknown. Germline loops: CDR1 SGDLS, CDR2 YYNGEE. This CDR3 spans 14 amino acids. The V end was cut by 0 bases, the J end by 1 base, with 7 bases between. The rearrangement links TRBV9 to TRBJ1-1; D gene unclear. The starting material was lung tumor tissue, obtained at surgery. This receptor was obtained from a male donor with early-stage non-small cell lung cancer. CDR3 loop: CASSVAQKNTEAFF. CDR3 bases: TGTGCCAGCAGCGTAGCACAGAAGAACACTGAAGCTTTCTTT.